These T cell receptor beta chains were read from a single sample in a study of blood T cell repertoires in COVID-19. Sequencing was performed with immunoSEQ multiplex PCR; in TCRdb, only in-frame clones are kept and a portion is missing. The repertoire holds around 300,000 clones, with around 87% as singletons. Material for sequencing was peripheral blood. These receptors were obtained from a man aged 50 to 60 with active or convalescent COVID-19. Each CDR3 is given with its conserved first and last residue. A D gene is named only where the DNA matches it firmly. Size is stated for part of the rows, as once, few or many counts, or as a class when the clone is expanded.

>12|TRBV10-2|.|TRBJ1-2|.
TGCGCCAGCAGTGAGTCGACTCGGGGCTACACCTTC
CASSESTRGYTF
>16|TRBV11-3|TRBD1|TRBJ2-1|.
TGTGCCAGCAGCTTAGGGGGACAGGGGGGTTCAGATGAGCAGTTCTTC
CASSLGGQGGSDEQFF
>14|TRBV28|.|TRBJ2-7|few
TGTGCCAGCAGTTTCCTCGGACAGACCTACGAGCAGTACTTC
CASSFLGQTYEQYF
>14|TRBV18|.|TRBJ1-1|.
TGTGCCAGCTCACCAAAGTTCGGGGGGACTGAAGCTTTCTTT
CASSPKFGGTEAFF
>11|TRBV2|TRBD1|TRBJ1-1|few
TGTGCCAGCAGCGCGGACAGGAAAGCTTTCTTT
CASSADRKAFF
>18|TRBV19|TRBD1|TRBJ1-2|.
TGTGCCAGTACCCTCGGAGGAGGGGACAGGGGTTTATGGTATGGCTACACCTTC
CASTLGGGDRGLWYGYTF
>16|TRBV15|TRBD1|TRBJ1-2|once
TGTGCCACCAGCAGAGACCTGGACAGGGCGGGCTATGGCTACACCTTC
CATSRDLDRAGYGYTF
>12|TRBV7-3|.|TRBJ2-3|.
TGTGCCAGCAGCCATGGCACAGATACGCAGTATTTT
CASSHGTDTQYF
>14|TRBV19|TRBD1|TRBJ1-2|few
TGTGCCAGTAGCCCGACAGGGGCGGACTATGGCTACACCTTC
CASSPTGADYGYTF
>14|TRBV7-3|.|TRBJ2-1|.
TGTGCCAGCAGCTTAGCGGCAGGGTACAATGAGCAGTTCTTC
CASSLAAGYNEQFF
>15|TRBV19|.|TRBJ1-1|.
TGTGCCAGTAGTATACTATACCAATCGGGCACTGAAGCTTTCTTT
CASSILYQSGTEAFF
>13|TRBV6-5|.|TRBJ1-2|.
TGTGCCAGCAGTTACGGCGGTCCTTATGGCTACACCTTC
CASSYGGPYGYTF
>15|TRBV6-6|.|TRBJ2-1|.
TGTGCCAGCAGTTACTTAGGGGCTATCTACAATGAGCAGTTCTTC
CASSYLGAIYNEQFF
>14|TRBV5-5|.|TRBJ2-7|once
TGTGCCAGCAGCTCGCTGACACCCCCCTACGAGCAGTACTTC
CASSSLTPPYEQYF